Detailed here is one TCR beta chain. Its antigen is not yet known. Base qualities are not at hand, and no much larger clone is one base apart. These data are taken from a study of blood T cell repertoires in COVID-19 (TCRdb year 2020). As for the study more broadly: Samples from collaborators originated in the United States, Italy and Spain and spanned both the acute and convalescent phases of COVID-19. The material from the prospective study consisted of cDNA or gDNA derived from T cells, B-cell-depleted T cells, or PBMCs. Subjects who had been exposed to COVID-19, were actively infected with it, or had recovered from it provided the deeply sampled blood TCRbeta repertoires that made up the dataset. The repertoires were made available in a free public database intended to serve as a resource for research on the immune response to SARS-CoV-2. The samples were drawn from two sources: the first 160 participants of the ongoing ImmuneRACE study, and fewer than 1,500 subjects contributed by 6 global collaborators. Nearly every sample came with metadata listing a de-identified subject ID, COVID-19 status, age in years and sex. Where available, HLA class I and class II types were obtained from metadata supplied by the sample provider rather than from assay-based typing.

Including the terminal cysteine and phenylalanine, the CDR3 comprises 14 residues. CDR3 DNA is the only sequence kept; it has 42 bases, read in frame from the first base. Relative to germline, V is 3 bases shorter and J is 7 bases shorter, with 16 bases between their ends. CDR1 and CDR2 are read off the germline V gene as SGHDT and YYEEEE. At one collaborating source in Seattle, patients were enrolled during active infection and were followed longitudinally through the course of disease. Each collaborating institution followed its own protocols to collect whole blood in K2EDTA tubes. For TCRbeta analysis, collaborators shipped samples in one of three forms: frozen whole blood, isolated PBMCs, or DNA extracted from either of those sample types. What the research found in general, with its limitations: The amount of clinical and demographic metadata varied by source and participant and was provided uncurated.

The immunoSEQ Assay, a bias-controlled multiplex PCR, was used to amplify TCRbeta CDR3 regions from genomic DNA. In the source study's methods: Nucleated cell counts per sample were estimated from amplification of reference gene primers within the assay. To quantify the absolute abundance of each unique TCRbeta CDR3 rearrangement, sequence reads were collapsed and filtered. For each sample, productive Simpson clonality was calculated as the square root of Simpson's diversity index over productive rearrangements. TCRdb mirrors the immuneACCESS table, restricted to in-frame sequences. Some clones are absent from its copies; in checked studies, under half trace to an unresolved V gene, and the reason for the others is unknown. The DNA was the basis for D and trimming; V, J and clone size are from that table. Counted in this sample were 270,000 or so clones; about nine tenths of them appeared once. The ten largest clonotypes hold 9.5% to 15% of the sample.

The receptor comes from a woman in her thirties with COVID-19, enrolled during active disease. This receptor chain uses TRBV5-6 and TRBJ1-2; perhaps TRBD1 is the D gene, with 6 bases matching. The sample was peripheral blood. The nucleotides read TGTGCCAGCAGCTGGGGGCAGGGCGGAGGTGGCTACACCTTC. Its protein reads: CASSWGQGGGGYTF.